The 22 T cell receptor beta chains in this list originate from one sample, sequenced in a study of prognosis after radiotherapy for stage I lung cancer. Genomic DNA provided the template from which TCR beta CDR3 was amplified by two-round multiplex PCR. TRBV and TRBJ genes each had their own specific primers in first-round PCR. TCRdb ran MiXCR on the multiplex PCR reads and lists one entry per CDR3 protein. Of approximately 14,000 distinct CDR3 sequences in the sample, 50% were seen once. Sample: PBMCs, taken before or after stereotactic body radiation therapy (not recorded which). Source of these receptors: a donor aged 50 or older with non-small cell lung cancer.

In this sample, this clonotype turned up many times. The J gene is TRBJ2-5, the V gene TRBV20-1; 10 nucleotides align to TRBD2. This CDR3 region has 15 residues. With 6 bases clipped from V and 0 bases from J, the junction kept 7 bases outside the gene matches. Germline V lookup: CDR1 DFQATT, CDR2 SNEGSKA (reference sequence). The CDR3 sequence is CSAPLSGRYQETQYF. CDR3 coding DNA: TGCAGTGCGCCGCTTAGCGGGAGGTACCAAGAGACCCAGTACTTC.

At least ten counts were recorded for this clonotype. This chain connects TRBV20-1 to TRBJ1-3; 8 nucleotides match TRBD1. The CDR3 totals 14 residues. CDR1 is DFQATT, CDR2 SNEGSKA, per germline (reference sequence). J was trimmed by 0 bases and V by 5 bases; bases with no gene match: 3. DNA for the CDR3: TGCAGTGCTCGAACAGGGGGCTCTGGAAACACCATATATTTT. Its protein is CSARTGGSGNTIYF.

On this clonotype: This likely reflects a read error, since a far larger clone is one base away. This sequence joins TRBV6-1 and TRBJ2-6; possibly TRBD1 for D (5 bases). CDR3 length equals 16 residues. Germline V gene data show CDR1 as MNHNS and CDR2 as SASEGT. The CDR3 sequence: CASSATVPSGANFLTF. DNA of the CDR3: TGTGCCAGCAGTGCGACAGTCCCCTCTGGGGCCAACTTCCTGACTTTC.

This clonotype was seen repeatedly, ten times or more. The rearrangement uses TRBV20-1 and TRBJ2-5, with 10 bases that match TRBD2. The CDR3 is 15 amino acids. The V gene's germline CDR1 is DFQATT and CDR2 SNEGSKA (reference sequence). V was clipped by 6 bases and J by 5 bases; unmatched bases: 12. CDR3 region: CSARAGGPLVETQYF. The CDR3 nucleotides read TGCAGTGCCCGAGCGGGGGGGCCGTTAGTGGAGACCCAGTACTTC.

This clonotype was detected ten times or more. The genes are TRBV10-3 and TRBJ2-1; 14 bases map to TRBD2. Germline V gene data show CDR1 as ENHRY and CDR2 as SYGVKD. Trimming cost V 5 bases and J 7 bases; bases outside gene matches: 7. The CDR3 consists of 16 residues. This CDR3 reads CAISWRTSGRTNEQFF. CDR3 DNA sequence: TGTGCCATCAGTTGGAGGACTAGCGGGAGGACGAATGAGCAGTTCTTC.

The chain joins TRBV11-1 to TRBJ2-7; 10 bases fit TRBD2. Unmatched junction bases numbered 5, after V lost 5 bases and J lost 4 bases. Germline CDR1 is SGHAT and CDR2 is FQDESV (reference sequence). The CDR3 is 14 residues long. The chain's CDR3 is CASSETSGLYEQYF. Here the CDR3 DNA reads TGTGCCAGCAGCGAGACTAGCGGGTTATACGAGCAGTACTTC.

V usage is TRBV5-4 and J usage is TRBJ2-1; D possibly corresponds to TRBD2 (7 bases). V lost 0 bases and J 2 bases, leaving 12 bases between the germline ends. This CDR3 region has 16 residues. CDR1 is SGHNT and CDR2 is YYREEE in the germline V gene (reference sequence). CDR3 in amino acids: CASSLAGGGPYNEQFF. CDR3 nucleotide sequence: TGTGCCAGCAGCTTGGCCGGCGGGGGCCCCTACAATGAGCAGTTCTTC.

This clonotype is labeled as medium-sized. The V gene is TRBV30, the J gene TRBJ2-1; D remains unclear. V lost 0 bases, J lost 9 bases, and 12 bases lay in between. The CDR3 is 13 amino acids. Per germline, CDR1 GTSNPN and CDR2 SVGIG (reference sequence). The CDR3 DNA follows: TGTGCCTGGAGTGTATACGCTGTGGGTGAGCAGTTCTTC. It is translated as CAWSVYAVGEQFF.

This clonotype occurred many times. The genes are TRBV9 and TRBJ1-3; D not resolved. Germline V gene sequence: CDR1 SGDLS, CDR2 YYNGEE. The V and J ends lost 4 bases and 1 base respectively, with 9 bases between them. CDR3 length equals 14 residues. The CDR3 nucleotides are TGTGCCAGCAGCTCGTCGGGGTCTGGAAACACCATATATTTT. It codes for CASSSSGSGNTIYF.

Worth noting for this clonotype: A far larger clone is just one base off, so this is likely a read error. The J gene is TRBJ1-2, the V gene TRBV6-5; TRBD1 agrees at 12 bases. The CDR3 has 13 residues. Germline assignment: CDR1 MNHEY and CDR2 SVGAGI. The CDR3 nucleotides are TGTGTCAGCACCCAGGGACAGGGGGCCGGCTACACCTTC. This sequence encodes CVSTQGQGAGYTF.

Ten or more counts support this clonotype. The rearrangement links TRBV5-1 to TRBJ2-7; D possibly uses TRBD1 or TRBD2 (6 bases each). The CDR3 sequence is 15 residues long. V was pared by 4 bases and J by 7 bases, with 21 bases between. Germline V CDR1 and CDR2: SGHRS, YFSETQ. This CDR3 reads CASSPRSGARREQYF. The CDR3, as DNA: TGCGCCAGCAGCCCCCGATCGGGGGCTCGAAGGGAGCAGTACTTC. The whole variable domain, remainder taken from reference TRBV5-1 and TRBJ2-7, is KAGVTQTPRYLIKTRGQQVTLSCSPISGHRSVSWYQQTPGQGLQFLFEYFSETQRNKGNFPGRFSGRQFSNSRSEMNVSTLELGDSALYLCASSPRSGARREQYFGPGTRLTVT.

This clonotype appeared a single time. The chain employs TRBV20-1 and TRBJ1-5; perhaps TRBD1 as D (5 bases). Germline assignment: CDR1 DFQATT and CDR2 SNEGSKA (reference sequence). With 0 bases removed from V and 2 bases from J, the gap between germline ends came to 14 bases. This CDR3 spans 16 amino acids. Here the CDR3 DNA reads TGCAGTGCTAGAGATCCCCGGAGGGGCGGCAATCAGCCCCAGCATTTT. Residues: CSARDPRRGGNQPQHF.

The genes are TRBV12-3 or TRBV12-4 and TRBJ2-7; 12 nucleotides align to TRBD2. This CDR3 region has 14 residues. The junction had 4 bases not matched to a gene; V was cut back by 8 bases and J by 2 bases. The CDR3 DNA reads as TGTGCCAGCTCCCGGACTAGCGGGACCTACGAGCAGTACTTC. It translates to CASSRTSGTYEQYF.

This clonotype has just a few counts. It may be a read error: a sequence one base away is much more abundant. This chain joins TRBV7-2 and TRBJ1-4; possible D gene TRBD1, 6 bases. The germline V gene encodes CDR1 SGHTA and CDR2 FQGNSA. V was cut by 5 bases and J by 0 bases, with 13 bases left in between. The CDR3 has 16 residues. The CDR3 is CASSRGTPSTNEKLFF. The CDR3 DNA is TGTGCCAGCAGCCGAGGGACACCCTCAACTAATGAAAAACTGTTTTTT.

The sample holds many counts of this clonotype. The chain links TRBV15 to TRBJ2-1; no firm D call. Trimming stripped 5 bases from V and 6 bases from J, with 11 bases between. The CDR3 loop spans 13 amino acids. Germline CDR1 and CDR2: LNHNV and YYDKDF (reference sequence). Written as DNA, the CDR3 is TGTGCCACCAGCGCCCGCCGAATCAATGAGCAGTTCTTC. This codes for CATSARRINEQFF.

V is TRBV12-3 or TRBV12-4 and J is TRBJ1-6; 11 bases map to TRBD1. V trimming: 5 bases; J trimming: 10 bases; junction bases outside the gene matches: 7. CDR3 length equals 15 residues. The CDR3 reads CASSRPGQGGSPLHF. In nucleotides, the CDR3 is TGTGCCAGCAGTCGGCCGGGACAGGGGGGATCACCCCTCCACTTT.

In the case of this clonotype: At one end the junction does not follow the germline gene, possibly because of a read error. J is TRBJ2-1 and V is TRBV6-2 or TRBV6-3; 7 positions agree with TRBD2. The germline V gene has CDR1 MNHEY and CDR2 SVGEGT. CDR3 length: 16 residues. The DNA for the CDR3 is TGTGCCAGCAGTGAACGGGGAGGGCGCGAATGGAATGAGCAGTTCTTT. Translation gives CASSERGGREWNEQFF.

This clonotype was counted at least ten times. The chain joins TRBV11-3 to TRBJ2-3, with unresolved D. The length of the CDR3 is 16 residues. Germline-derived CDR1 and CDR2 are SGHNT and YENEEA. With 1 base removed from V and 4 bases from J, the gap between germline ends came to 15 bases. CDR3 in amino acids: CASSLGKFGSPDTQYF. CDR3 in DNA: TGTGCCAGCAGCTTAGGAAAATTTGGGTCGCCAGATACGCAGTATTTT.

This clonotype was counted many times. The J gene is TRBJ2-5, the V gene TRBV7-8, with D possibly TRBD1 on 6 matching bases. Trimming removed 8 bases at V and 5 bases at J, with 15 bases between. Germline CDR1 is SGHVS and CDR2 is FQNEAQ. The CDR3 spans 13 residues. The CDR3: CASGGARGETQYF. The CDR3 DNA sequence: TGTGCCAGCGGTGGAGCTAGGGGGGAGACCCAGTACTTC.

Details on this clonotype: A far larger clone is a single base away, which makes a read error likely. V and J are TRBV28 and TRBJ2-7; no definite D call. Germline V gives CDR1 MDHEN, CDR2 SYDVKM. Trimming pared 2 bases from V and 3 bases from J, leaving 11 bases between. The CDR3 spans 14 residues. CDR3 region: CASSLEACFYEQYF. Written as DNA, the CDR3 is TGTGCCAGCAGTTTAGAGGCATGCTTCTACGAGCAGTACTTC.

The sample holds many counts of this clonotype. The chain combines TRBV28 with TRBJ1-1; D is ambiguous. The germline CDR1 and CDR2 sequences are MDHEN and SYDVKM. The CDR3 has 12 amino acids. The ends were cut back, 6 bases at V and 0 bases at J, with 5 bases in the middle. CDR3: CASRNLNTEAFF. In DNA form, the CDR3 reads TGTGCCAGCAGGAATCTGAACACTGAAGCTTTCTTT. Complete variable domain (other parts from reference TRBV28 and TRBJ1-1): DVKVTQSSRYLVKRTGEKVFLECVQDMDHENMFWYRQDPGLGLRLIYFSYDVKMKEKGDIPEGYSVSREKKERFSLILESASTNQTSMYLCASRNLNTEAFFGQGTRLTVV.

This chain uses TRBV2 with TRBJ1-3; D is uncertain. Trimming left V 7 bases short and J 2 bases short, with 12 bases between. CDR1 and CDR2 (germline): SNHLY, FYNNEI. The CDR3 is made up of 14 amino acids. The CDR3 nucleotides read TGTGCCAGCAATAACCAGGTAACTGGAAACACCATATATTTT. This translates into CASNNQVTGNTIYF.